This T cell receptor (beta chain) was sequenced during a study of HIV-infected patients and healthy controls. General study points: HIV-infected patients shared fewer CDR3 sequences between individuals than healthy controls. During therapy, HIV-associated CDR3s fell significantly in frequency, while CMV-associated CDR3s did not change significantly. Size-matched repertoire data failed to replicate the apparent Gini index recovery after therapy in HIV-infected patients.

This clonotype has just a few counts. The antigen is unknown. In germline, CDR1 is SGHRS, CDR2 YFSETQ. V gave up 4 bases and J gave up 0 bases; unmatched junction bases: 6. The CDR3 has 15 amino acids. Alpha and beta constant-region primers primed reverse transcription of around 500 ng RNA. Each of the alpha and beta chains got its own library through chain-specific third strand synthesis with indices. A single primer pair per chain amplified all rearrangements, with per-molecule barcodes. MiXCR was run by TCRdb on the 5' RACE reads, yielding one entry per CDR3 protein. The sample includes roughly 25,000 distinct CDR3 sequences, 8% to 10% seen only once; the top ten take approximately 3.9%. The repertoire came from unfractionated whole blood and reflected all unsorted peripheral T cells.

The sequence came from an adult in good health. This chain links TRBV5-1 with TRBJ2-7; 8 bases are shared with TRBD1. The source material was blood. CDR3 DNA sequence: TGCGCCAGCAGCGTCCGGGACAGGCGCTCCTACGAGCAGTACTTC. This codes for CASSVRDRRSYEQYF.